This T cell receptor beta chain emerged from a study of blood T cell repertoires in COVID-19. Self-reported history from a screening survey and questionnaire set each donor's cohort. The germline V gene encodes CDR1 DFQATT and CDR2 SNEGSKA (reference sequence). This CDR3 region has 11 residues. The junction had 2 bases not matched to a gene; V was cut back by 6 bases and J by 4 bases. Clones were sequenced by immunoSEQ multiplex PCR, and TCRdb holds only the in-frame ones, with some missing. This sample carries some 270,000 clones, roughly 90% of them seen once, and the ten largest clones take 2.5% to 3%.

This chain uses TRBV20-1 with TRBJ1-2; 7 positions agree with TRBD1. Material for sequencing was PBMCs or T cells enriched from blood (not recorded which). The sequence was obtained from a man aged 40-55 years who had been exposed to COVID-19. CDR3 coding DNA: TGCAGTGCAGGACAGGTCTATGGCTACACCTTC. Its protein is CSAGQVYGYTF.